A single sample is the source of the 24 T cell receptor beta chains below, sequenced in a study of beta chain features in type 1 diabetes. Expressed TCRB transcripts were sequenced after all isolated RNA was converted to cDNA. TCRdb keeps only in-frame clones here, not all; method: immunoSEQ multiplex PCR. The data show more than 350,000 clones, with roughly an eighth seen just once and 0.04% to 0.05% held by the top ten. Material: naive CD4+ T cells from blood. These receptors all come from a woman aged 18-29 years in good health.

A few counts support this clone. The DNA of the CDR3 is TGTGCCAGCAGTCGGCGAACTACTAATGAAAAACTGTTTTTT. Translating it yields CASSRRTTNEKLFF. The rearrangement joins TRBV2 to TRBJ1-4; D not certain. CDR3 size: 14 residues. CDR1 is SNHLY and CDR2 is FYNNEI in the germline V gene. Trimming stripped 5 bases from V and 2 bases from J, with 9 bases between.

V and J are TRBV2 and TRBJ1-2; 7 nucleotides align to TRBD1. Trimming took 6 bases from V and 7 from J; bases not matched to a gene: 8. The CDR3 covers 13 residues. Germline V gene data show CDR1 as SNHLY and CDR2 as FYNNEI. The CDR3 sequence: CASRRHRGSGYTF. The CDR3 bases are TGTGCCAGCAGGAGGCACAGGGGAAGTGGCTACACCTTC.

The rearrangement links TRBV7-9 to TRBJ2-7; D ambiguous. V was pared by 2 bases and J by 7 bases, with 9 bases between. The length of the CDR3 is 12 residues. CDR1 is SEHNR and CDR2 is FQNEAQ in the germline V gene (reference sequence). This CDR3 reads CASSLFSREQYF. CDR3 nucleotides: TGTGCCAGCAGCTTATTCAGTCGGGAGCAGTACTTC.

V and J are TRBV2 and TRBJ2-3; D is unresolved. CDR1 SNHLY and CDR2 FYNNEI come from the germline V gene. CDR3 length: 15 residues. The V end lost 8 bases, the J end lost 2 bases, and 17 bases lay between the germline ends. This CDR3 is CASGPGALNTDTQYF. CDR3 sequence (DNA): TGTGCCAGCGGCCCAGGTGCTCTGAACACAGATACGCAGTATTTT.

This clone was found a few times. The V and J genes are TRBV30 and TRBJ1-2, with D possibly TRBD1 on 5 matching bases. The CDR3 totals 17 residues. Germline V gene sequence: CDR1 GTSNPN, CDR2 SVGIG (reference sequence). Trimming removed 0 bases from V and 5 bases from J, with 22 bases in between. In DNA form, the CDR3 reads TGTGCCTGGAGTGTCGGCAACCGTTGGGGGGTGACTTATGGCTACACCTTC. Translated: CAWSVGNRWGVTYGYTF.

This chain connects TRBV19 to TRBJ1-2; the D gene is possibly TRBD1 (5 bases). Germline lookup yields CDR1 LNHDA and CDR2 SQIVND (reference sequence). There are 13 residues in the CDR3. Deletions cut 9 bases from V and 2 bases from J, with 13 bases between. The CDR3 sequence: CASQIGGNYGYTF. In nucleotides, the CDR3 is TGTGCCAGCCAAATCGGGGGAAACTATGGCTACACCTTC.

This clone has a handful of counts. The V gene is TRBV7-8, the J gene TRBJ2-7; the D is unclear. The CDR3 runs to 11 residues. V was trimmed by 2 bases and J by 4 bases, leaving 3 bases between them. Germline CDR1 reads SGHVS; CDR2 reads FQNEAQ. The CDR3 nucleotides read TGTGCCAGCAGCTTACAATACGAGCAGTACGTC. It yields the protein CASSLQYEQYV.

Only a few counts were recorded for this clone. The V gene is TRBV11-1, the J gene TRBJ2-1; D gene uncertain. V shed 3 bases and J shed 9 bases, with 15 bases lying between them. The CDR3 runs to 14 residues. Per germline, CDR1 SGHAT and CDR2 FQDESV (reference sequence). The DNA of the CDR3 is TGTGCCAGCAGCTTCCAACTGAGCCTCCCTGAGCAGTTCTTC. Amino acids: CASSFQLSLPEQFF.

This clone was seen more than once but under ten times. This sequence joins TRBV5-1 and TRBJ2-4; perhaps TRBD2 as D (7 bases). The CDR3 loop spans 15 amino acids. Trimming took off 2 bases at V and 5 bases at J, with 14 bases between the two ends. CDR1 is SGHRS, CDR2 YFSETQ, per germline. CDR3 nucleotide sequence: TGCGCCAGCAGCTTCCCCCCGGGGGGCGAAAACATTCAGTACTTC. It is translated as CASSFPPGGENIQYF.

V gene TRBV28 combines with J gene TRBJ2-1; D possibly uses TRBD1 or TRBD2 (5 bases each). Germline assignment: CDR1 MDHEN and CDR2 SYDVKM. This CDR3 is built from 16 residues. Trimming cost V 3 bases and J 2 bases, with 14 bases left between them. CDR3 DNA sequence: TGTGCCAGCAGTTTGCGATGGCAGGGAGCCTACAATGAGCAGTTCTTC. Protein sequence: CASSLRWQGAYNEQFF.

This clone has more than one count but fewer than ten. The V call is TRBV5-1, the J call TRBJ2-3; unclear D gene. Germline loops: CDR1 SGHRS, CDR2 YFSETQ. Trimming took 3 bases from V and 3 from J, leaving 8 bases between them. The CDR3 is 13 residues long. CDR3 nucleotide sequence: TGCGCCAGCAGCTCCGTTCCAACAGATACGCAGTATTTT. It translates to CASSSVPTDTQYF.

The chain links TRBV14 to TRBJ1-1; D is unclear. Trimming stripped 1 base from V and 0 bases from J, with 3 bases between. The CDR3 runs 13 residues. Per germline, CDR1 SGHDN and CDR2 FVKESK. The CDR3 DNA follows: TGTGCCAGCAGCCAAGTTCTGAACACTGAAGCTTTCTTT. It yields the protein CASSQVLNTEAFF.

The chain is built from TRBV2 and TRBJ2-2; D ambiguous. CDR1 and CDR2 from the germline V gene are SNHLY and FYNNEI. The ends were cut back, 6 bases at V and 2 bases at J, with 4 bases in the middle. CDR3 size: 12 residues. CDR3 bases: TGTGCCAGCAGGGAAAACACCGGGGAGCTGTTTTTT. Translated, it gives CASRENTGELFF.

The chain links TRBV5-6 to TRBJ1-3; D perhaps matches TRBD1 (6 bases). Germline CDR1 and CDR2: SGHDT and YYEEEE. Trimming left V 5 bases short and J 5 bases short, with 14 bases between. This CDR3 region has 14 residues. The CDR3 DNA is TGTGCCAGCAGTCGGCAGGGGACTAGAAACACCATATATTTT. Translation gives CASSRQGTRNTIYF.

The V and J genes are TRBV7-3 and TRBJ2-5; D gene uncertain. This CDR3 spans 13 amino acids. Germline loops: CDR1 SGHTA, CDR2 FQGTGA. Trimming took off 1 base at V and 2 bases at J, with 5 bases between the two ends. DNA of the CDR3: TGTGCCAGCAGCTTAATGTCTCAAGAGACCCAGTACTTC. It translates to CASSLMSQETQYF.

The chain uses TRBV7-2 and TRBJ2-7; D might be TRBD1 or TRBD2, each matching 5 bases. V was cut by 3 bases and J by 3 bases, with 15 bases left in between. This CDR3 comprises 15 residues. The germline gives CDR1 SGHTA, CDR2 FQGNSA. The CDR3 spells CASSLAGAGSYEQYF. The CDR3 coding sequence is TGTGCCAGCAGCTTGGCCGGGGCAGGAAGCTACGAGCAGTACTTC.

This clone was recorded a few times. The chain has TRBV29-1 and TRBJ1-2; D is ambiguous. This CDR3 is 16 amino acids long. Trimming shortened V by 0 bases and J by 2 bases, and 16 bases separated the two germline ends. The germline V gene encodes CDR1 SQVTM and CDR2 ANQGSEA. The CDR3 DNA reads TGCAGCGTTGAAGATGAGGGCACGCCTAGCAACTATGGCTACACCTTC. It yields the protein CSVEDEGTPSNYGYTF.

The chain couples TRBV30 to TRBJ1-2, with no clear D. V lost 5 bases to trimming and J lost 8 bases, with 9 bases between them. CDR1 is GTSNPN and CDR2 is SVGIG in the germline V gene (reference sequence). This CDR3 has 10 residues. As DNA, the CDR3 is TGTGCCTGGGGCCGTGAGGGCTACACCTTC. This translates into CAWGREGYTF.

This clone was found a few times. The chain uses TRBV4-3 and TRBJ2-7; perhaps TRBD1 as D (6 bases). V dropped 4 bases and J dropped 4 bases, with 14 bases sitting between them. Germline-derived CDR1 and CDR2 are LGHNA and YSLEER. The CDR3 extends over 14 amino acids. CDR3 bases: TGCGCCAGCAGCCGGGACACCGCAACTTACGAGCAGTACTTC. Its protein is CASSRDTATYEQYF.

This chain links TRBV6-5 with TRBJ2-5; D is undetermined. V was pared by 10 bases and J by 5 bases, with 11 bases between. The CDR3 sequence is 11 residues long. Germline lookup yields CDR1 MNHEY and CDR2 SVGAGI. CDR3 residues: CANKHGETQYF. The CDR3 DNA reads TGTGCCAACAAGCACGGGGAGACCCAGTACTTC.

This chain connects TRBV28 to TRBJ2-5, with D tentatively TRBD2 (5 bases). The CDR3 spans 13 residues. CDR1 is MDHEN and CDR2 is SYDVKM in the germline V gene. The ends were cut back, 8 bases at V and 0 bases at J, with 10 bases in the middle. The CDR3 loop reads CASGLLYQETQYF. DNA of the CDR3: TGTGCCAGCGGACTTCTGTACCAAGAGACCCAGTACTTC.

This sequence joins TRBV7-2 and TRBJ2-1; the D gene is possibly TRBD2 (6 bases). Trimming stripped 2 bases from V and 7 bases from J, with 15 bases between. The CDR3 consists of 15 residues. Germline CDR1 reads SGHTA; CDR2 reads FQGNSA. The CDR3: CASSLRLASRNEQFF. As DNA, the CDR3 is TGTGCCAGCAGCTTAAGGCTAGCGAGTAGAAATGAGCAGTTCTTC. Full variable domain (missing parts from reference TRBV7-2 and TRBJ2-1): GAGVSQSPSNKVTEKGKDVELRCDPISGHTALYWYRQSLGQGLEFLIYFQGNSAPDKSGLPSDRFSAERTGGSVSTLTIQRTQQEDSAVYLCASSLRLASRNEQFFGPGTRLTVL.

The chain recombines TRBV5-1 with TRBJ2-1, with 7 bases that match TRBD2. The CDR3 is 15 amino acids. Germline-derived CDR1 and CDR2 are SGHRS and YFSETQ. V dropped 2 bases and J dropped 8; count of bases not matched to a gene: 10. Written as DNA, the CDR3 is TGCGCCAGCAGCTTTCGAGGCGGGAGTAGCGATGAGCAGTTCTTC. As protein: CASSFRGGSSDEQFF.

This clone was seen more than once but under ten times. This chain links TRBV5-6 with TRBJ2-7, with TRBD2 matching 13 bases. The germline V gene has CDR1 SGHDT and CDR2 YYEEEE. The CDR3 totals 16 residues. V dropped 0 bases and J dropped 7; count of bases not matched to a gene: 7. Here the CDR3 reads CASSLEMGLAGREQYF. The CDR3, as DNA: TGTGCCAGCAGCTTGGAAATGGGACTAGCGGGAAGGGAGCAGTACTTC.